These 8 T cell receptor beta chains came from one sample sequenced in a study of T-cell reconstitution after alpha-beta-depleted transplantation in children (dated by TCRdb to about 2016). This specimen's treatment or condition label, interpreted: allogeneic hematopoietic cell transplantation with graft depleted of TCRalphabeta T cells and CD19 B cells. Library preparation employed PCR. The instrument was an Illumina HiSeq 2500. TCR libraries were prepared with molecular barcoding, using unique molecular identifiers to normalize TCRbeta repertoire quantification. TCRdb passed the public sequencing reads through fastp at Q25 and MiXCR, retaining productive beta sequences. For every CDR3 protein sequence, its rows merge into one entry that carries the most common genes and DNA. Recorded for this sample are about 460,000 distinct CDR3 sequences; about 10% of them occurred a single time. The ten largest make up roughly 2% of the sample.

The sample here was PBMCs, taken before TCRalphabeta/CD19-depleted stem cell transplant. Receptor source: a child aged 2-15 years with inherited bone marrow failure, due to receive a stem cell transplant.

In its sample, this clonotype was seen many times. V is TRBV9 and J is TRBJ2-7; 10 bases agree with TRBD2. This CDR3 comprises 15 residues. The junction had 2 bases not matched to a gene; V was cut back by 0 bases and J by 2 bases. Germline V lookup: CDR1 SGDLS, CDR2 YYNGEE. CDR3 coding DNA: TGTGCCAGCAGCGTAGGTACTAGCGGGACCTACGAGCAGTACTTC. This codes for CASSVGTSGTYEQYF.

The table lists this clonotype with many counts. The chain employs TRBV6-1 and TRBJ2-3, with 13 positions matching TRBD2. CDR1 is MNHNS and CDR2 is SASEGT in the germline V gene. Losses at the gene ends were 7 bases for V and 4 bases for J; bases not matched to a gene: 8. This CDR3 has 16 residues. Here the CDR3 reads CASNQLAGGPPDTQYF. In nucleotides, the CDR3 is TGTGCCAGCAACCAACTAGCGGGAGGGCCCCCAGATACGCAGTATTTT.

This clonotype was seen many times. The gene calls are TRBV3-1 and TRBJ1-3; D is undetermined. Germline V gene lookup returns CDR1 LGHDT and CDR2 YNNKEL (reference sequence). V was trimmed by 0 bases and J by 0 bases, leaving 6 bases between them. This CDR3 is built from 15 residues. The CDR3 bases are TGTGCCAGCAGCCAAGACCCGGCCTCTGGAAACACCATATATTTT. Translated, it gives CASSQDPASGNTIYF.

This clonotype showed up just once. The DNA for the CDR3 is TGTGCCAGCAGCTACGGACAGTATGGCTACACCTTC. Protein product: CASSYGQYGYTF. The chain employs TRBV7-2 and TRBJ1-2; perhaps TRBD1 as D (6 bases). The germline CDR1 and CDR2 sequences are SGHTA and FQGNSA. V lost 4 bases, J lost 5 bases, and 8 bases lay in between. The CDR3 contains 12 residues.

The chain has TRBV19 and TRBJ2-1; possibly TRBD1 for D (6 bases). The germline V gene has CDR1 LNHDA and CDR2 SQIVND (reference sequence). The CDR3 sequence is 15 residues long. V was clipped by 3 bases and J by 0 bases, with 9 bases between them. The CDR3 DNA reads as TGTGCCAGTAGTATTCAGGGGAGCTCCTACAATGAGCAGTTCTTC. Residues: CASSIQGSSYNEQFF.

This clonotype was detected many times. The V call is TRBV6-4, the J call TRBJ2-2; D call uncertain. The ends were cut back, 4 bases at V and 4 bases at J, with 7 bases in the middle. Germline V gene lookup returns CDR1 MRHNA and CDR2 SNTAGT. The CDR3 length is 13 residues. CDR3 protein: CASSAESTGELFF. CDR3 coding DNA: TGTGCCAGCAGTGCCGAATCCACCGGGGAGCTGTTTTTT.

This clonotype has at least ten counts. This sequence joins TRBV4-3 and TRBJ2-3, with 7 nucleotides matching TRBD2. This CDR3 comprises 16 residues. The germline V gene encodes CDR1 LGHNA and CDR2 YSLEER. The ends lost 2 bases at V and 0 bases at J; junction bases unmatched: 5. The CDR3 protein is CASSQSSGASTDTQYF. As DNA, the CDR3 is TGCGCCAGCAGCCAATCAAGCGGGGCTAGCACAGATACGCAGTATTTT.

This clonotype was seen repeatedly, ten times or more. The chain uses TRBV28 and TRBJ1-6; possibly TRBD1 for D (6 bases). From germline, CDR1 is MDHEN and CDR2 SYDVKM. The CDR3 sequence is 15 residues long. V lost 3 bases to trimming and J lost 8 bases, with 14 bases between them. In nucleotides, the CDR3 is TGTGCCAGCAGTTTTGGACAGAGACGACATTCACCCCTCCACTTT. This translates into CASSFGQRRHSPLHF.